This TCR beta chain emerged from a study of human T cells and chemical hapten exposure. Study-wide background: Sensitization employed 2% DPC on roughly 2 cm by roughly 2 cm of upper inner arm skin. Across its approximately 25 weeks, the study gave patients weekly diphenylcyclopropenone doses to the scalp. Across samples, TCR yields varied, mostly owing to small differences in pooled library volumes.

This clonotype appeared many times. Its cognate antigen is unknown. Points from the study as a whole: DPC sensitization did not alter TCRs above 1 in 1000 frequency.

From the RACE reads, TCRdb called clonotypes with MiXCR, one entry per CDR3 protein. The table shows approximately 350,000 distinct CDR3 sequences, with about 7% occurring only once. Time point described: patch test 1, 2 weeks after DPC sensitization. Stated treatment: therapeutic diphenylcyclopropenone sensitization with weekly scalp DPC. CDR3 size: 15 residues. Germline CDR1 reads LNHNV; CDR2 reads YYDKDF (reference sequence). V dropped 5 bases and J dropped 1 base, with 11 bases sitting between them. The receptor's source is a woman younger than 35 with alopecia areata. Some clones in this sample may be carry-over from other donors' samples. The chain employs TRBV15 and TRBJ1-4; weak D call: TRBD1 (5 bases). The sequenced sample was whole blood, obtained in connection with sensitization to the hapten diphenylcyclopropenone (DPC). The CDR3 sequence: CATSLWGETNEKLFF. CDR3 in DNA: TGTGCCACCAGCTTATGGGGGGAAACTAATGAAAAACTGTTTTTT.